The 5 T cell receptor beta chains reported below all come from one sample, sequenced in a study of blood T cell repertoires in COVID-19. The method was immunoSEQ multiplex PCR; TCRdb's version includes in-frame clones alone and lacks a portion of them. The data contain more than 25,000 clones, around 90% of them singletons. The sequenced material came from peripheral blood. Receptor source: a man in his sixties or seventies with active or convalescent COVID-19.

The V and J genes are TRBV6-5 and TRBJ2-1; 11 bases align to TRBD2. Per the germline V gene, CDR1 is MNHEY and CDR2 is SVGAGI. The length of the CDR3 is 14 residues. The trim removed 6 bases at V and 9 bases at J, leaving 7 bases unmatched. This CDR3 reads CASSVAGGPGEQFF. In nucleotides, the CDR3 is TGTGCCAGCAGCGTAGCGGGGGGGCCCGGTGAGCAGTTCTTC.

The chain joins TRBV18 to TRBJ1-2; possibly TRBD1 for D (6 bases). V was clipped by 3 bases and J by 4 bases, with 9 bases between them. This CDR3 has 13 residues. The germline V gene has CDR1 KGHSH and CDR2 LQKENI. The CDR3 nucleotides read TGTGCCAGCTCACCGCAGGGGACCTATGGCTACACCTTC. It is translated as CASSPQGTYGYTF.

This chain uses TRBV19 with TRBJ2-7, with 7 bases matching TRBD1. Trimming removed 5 bases from V and 6 bases from J; junction bases left unmatched: 13. CDR3 length equals 15 residues. CDR1 LNHDA and CDR2 SQIVND come from the germline V gene (reference sequence). CDR3 sequence: CASSGDRDSSREQYF. CDR3 coding DNA: TGTGCCAGTAGTGGAGACCGGGACAGCTCCCGCGAGCAGTACTTC.

The chain uses TRBV10-3 and TRBJ1-3; unclear D gene. The germline CDR1 and CDR2 sequences are ENHRY and SYGVKD. The CDR3 loop spans 13 amino acids. The V end lost 6 bases, the J end lost 0 bases, and 6 bases lay between the germline ends. The CDR3 sequence: CAIRQDSGNTIYF. Written as DNA, the CDR3 is TGTGCCATCAGGCAGGACTCTGGAAACACCATATATTTT.

V is TRBV11-2 and J is TRBJ2-1; a weak D match, TRBD1 (5 bases). This CDR3 contains 15 residues. V lost 0 bases, J lost 2 bases, and 8 bases lay in between. Germline values: CDR1 SGHAT, CDR2 FQNNGV. CDR3: CASSLDRGTYNEQFF. In DNA, the CDR3 is TGTGCCAGCAGCTTAGATAGGGGTACCTACAATGAGCAGTTCTTC.